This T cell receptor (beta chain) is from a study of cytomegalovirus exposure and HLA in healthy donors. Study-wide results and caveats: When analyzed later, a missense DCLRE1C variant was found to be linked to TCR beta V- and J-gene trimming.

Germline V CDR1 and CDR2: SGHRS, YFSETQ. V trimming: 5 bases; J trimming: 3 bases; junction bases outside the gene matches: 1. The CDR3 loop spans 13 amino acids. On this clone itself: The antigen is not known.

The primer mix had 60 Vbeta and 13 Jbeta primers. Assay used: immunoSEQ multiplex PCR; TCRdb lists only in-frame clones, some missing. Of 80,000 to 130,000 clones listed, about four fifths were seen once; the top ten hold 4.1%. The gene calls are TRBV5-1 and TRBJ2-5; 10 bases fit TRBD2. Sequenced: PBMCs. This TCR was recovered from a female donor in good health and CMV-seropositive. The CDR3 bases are TGCGCCAGCAGGCTAGCGGGGGAAGAGACCCAGTACTTC. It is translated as CASRLAGEETQYF.